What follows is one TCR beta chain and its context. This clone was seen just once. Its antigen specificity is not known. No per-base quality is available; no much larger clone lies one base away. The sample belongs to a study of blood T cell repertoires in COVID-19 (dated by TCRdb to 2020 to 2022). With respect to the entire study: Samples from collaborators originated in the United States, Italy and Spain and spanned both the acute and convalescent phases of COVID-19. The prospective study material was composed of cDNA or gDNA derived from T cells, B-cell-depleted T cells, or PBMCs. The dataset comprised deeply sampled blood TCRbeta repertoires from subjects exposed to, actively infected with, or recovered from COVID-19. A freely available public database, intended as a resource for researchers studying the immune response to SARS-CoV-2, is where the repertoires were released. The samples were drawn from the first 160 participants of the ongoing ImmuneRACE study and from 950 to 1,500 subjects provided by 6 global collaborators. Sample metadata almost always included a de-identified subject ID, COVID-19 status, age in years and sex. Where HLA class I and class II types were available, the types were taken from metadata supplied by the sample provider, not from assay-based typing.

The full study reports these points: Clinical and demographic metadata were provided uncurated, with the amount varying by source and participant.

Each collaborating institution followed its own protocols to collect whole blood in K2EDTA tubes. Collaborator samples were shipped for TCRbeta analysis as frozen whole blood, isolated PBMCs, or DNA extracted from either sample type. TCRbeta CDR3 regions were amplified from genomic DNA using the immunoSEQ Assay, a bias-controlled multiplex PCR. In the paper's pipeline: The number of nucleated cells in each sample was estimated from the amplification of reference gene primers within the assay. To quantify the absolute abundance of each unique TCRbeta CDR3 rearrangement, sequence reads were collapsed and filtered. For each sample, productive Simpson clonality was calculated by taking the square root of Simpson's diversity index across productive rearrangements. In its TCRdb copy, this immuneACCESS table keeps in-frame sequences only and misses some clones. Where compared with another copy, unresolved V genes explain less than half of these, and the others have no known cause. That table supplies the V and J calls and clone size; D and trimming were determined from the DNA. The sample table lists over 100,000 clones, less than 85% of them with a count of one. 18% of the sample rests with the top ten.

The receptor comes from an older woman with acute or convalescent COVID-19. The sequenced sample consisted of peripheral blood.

CDR3 sequence: CATRGRALWEQYF. The bases are TGTGCCACCCGCGGGAGGGCCTTATGGGAGCAGTACTTC. The chain employs TRBV28 and TRBJ2-7, and 9 junctional nucleotides match TRBD2. Based on the germline V gene, the CDR1 and CDR2 sequences are MDHEN and SYDVKM. Unmatched junction bases come to 11, with V trimmed by 10 bases and J by 7 bases. The CDR3 sequence holds 13 residues, the cysteine and phenylalanine included. The entry retains the CDR3 DNA only, 39 bases that are in frame from base 1.